The T cell receptor (beta chain) under discussion was sequenced for a study of blood T cells in healthy people across ages. Study-wide background: Template switching retrieved approximately one barcoded beta molecule for each two T cells.

Sample-barcoded 5' priming and a J-beta primer mix drove a second PCR of 7 to 11 cycles. TCRdb re-derived calls from the 5' RACE reads in MiXCR, one entry per CDR3 protein. The sample lists some 1.4 million distinct CDR3 sequences, 40% to 50% occurring once. General study results and limits: What prevented conclusive comparison of naive and antigen-experienced cells was that PBMCs were unsorted. The long-lived group displayed more naive CD4+ cells, plus higher diversity, than the aged donors did.

The germline V gene has CDR1 MNHNY and CDR2 SVGAGI (reference sequence). The CDR3 consists of 16 residues. V shed 5 bases and J shed 2 bases, with 13 bases lying between them. On this clonotype itself: Its antigen is not identified.

This clonotype originated in a woman aged 18-29 years in good health. Sequencing was carried out using blood. The gene calls are TRBV6-6 and TRBJ1-6; a weak D match, TRBD1 (6 bases). DNA of the CDR3: TGTGCCAGCAGTCCTGACAGGTCAGCCTATAATTCACCCCTCCACTTT. Translation gives CASSPDRSAYNSPLHF.